This TCR beta chain comes out of a study of shared clonotypes between healthy human individuals. Generated by immunoSEQ multiplex PCR, the TCRdb table keeps only in-frame clones and is missing some. Of just over 2,000,000 clones in the sample, around 96% were seen once. Trimming cost V 2 bases and J 6 bases, with 5 bases left between them. The germline CDR1 and CDR2 sequences are SGHNT and YENEEA. The CDR3 runs 12 residues. Naive CD8 cells lacked CD45RO, underwent positive selection for CCR7 and left out terminally differentiated effector memory CD45RA+ cells. Sequencing was performed on naive CD8+ T cells sorted from blood. The chain is built from TRBV11-3 and TRBJ2-1; D is ambiguous. This TCR was recovered from a man aged 18 to 29 in good health. DNA of the CDR3: TGTGCCAGCAGCTTATCGGGCAATGAGCAGTTCTTC. This encodes CASSLSGNEQFF.